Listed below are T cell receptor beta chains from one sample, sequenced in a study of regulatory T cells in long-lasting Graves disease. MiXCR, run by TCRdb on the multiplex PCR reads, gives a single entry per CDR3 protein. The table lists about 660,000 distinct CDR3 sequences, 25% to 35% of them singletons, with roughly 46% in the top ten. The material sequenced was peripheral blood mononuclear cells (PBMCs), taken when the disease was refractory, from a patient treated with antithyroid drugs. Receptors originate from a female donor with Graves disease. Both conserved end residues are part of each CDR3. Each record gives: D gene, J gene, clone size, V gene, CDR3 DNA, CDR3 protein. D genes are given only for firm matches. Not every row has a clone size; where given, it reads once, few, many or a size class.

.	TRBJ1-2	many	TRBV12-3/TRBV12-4	TGTGCCAGCAGTGTCACTGGACAGTTATATGGCTACACCTTC	CASSVTGQLYGYTF
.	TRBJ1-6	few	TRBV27	TGTGCCAGCAGCCAAATGTTCGGGGCCGGTATGAATAATTCACCCCTCCACTTT	CASSQMFGAGMNNSPLHF
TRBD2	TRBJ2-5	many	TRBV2	TGTGCCAGCAGTGAAGCGCTTCTTTGGGTGGCGGGAGGGCCTGAAGAGACCCAGTACTTC	CASSEALLWVAGGPEETQYF
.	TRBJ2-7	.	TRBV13	TGTGCCAGCAGCTTATGGAACGGATCCTACGAGCAGTACTTC	CASSLWNGSYEQYF
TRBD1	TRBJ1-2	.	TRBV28	TGTGCCAGCAGTTATCAACAGGGGGGTGACTACACCTTC	CASSYQQGGDYTF
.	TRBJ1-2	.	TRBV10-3	TGTGCCAGCAGGGAGACTCATGAGCAGCCCTATGGCTACACCTTC	CASRETHEQPYGYTF
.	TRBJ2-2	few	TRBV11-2	TGTGCCAGCAGCTTGCTCCCAGGGTTGGACACCGGGGAGCTGTTTTTT	CASSLLPGLDTGELFF
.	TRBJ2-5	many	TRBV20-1	TGCAGTGCTAGCGGGTACCAAGAGACCCAGTACTTC	CSASGYQETQYF
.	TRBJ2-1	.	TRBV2	TGTGCCAGCAGTGAAATCAGGATATGGTACAATGAGCAGTTCTTC	CASSEIRIWYNEQFF
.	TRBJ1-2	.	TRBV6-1	TGTGCCAGCAGAACCCCCAGGACTTCAGGCTCCCTCTCTCGCCCCTACACCTTC	CASRTPRTSGSLSRPYTF
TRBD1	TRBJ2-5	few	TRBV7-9	TGTGCCAGCAGCAAGCCCGGGACAGGGGCAGAGACCCAGTACTTC	CASSKPGTGAETQYF
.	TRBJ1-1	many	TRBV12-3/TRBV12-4	TGTGCCAGCAGATCGGGCCCCGCGGGCACTGAAGCTTTCTTT	CASRSGPAGTEAFF
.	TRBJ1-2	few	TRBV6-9	TGTGCCAGCAGTTCTGAGACACTCGGCTACACCTTC	CASSSETLGYTF
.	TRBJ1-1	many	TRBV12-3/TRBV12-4	TGTGCCAGCAGTTTTAGTGTGACAGGTGAAGCTTTCTTT	CASSFSVTGEAFF
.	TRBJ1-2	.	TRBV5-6	TGTGCCAGCACCACGAGACCAGGGTGGGACTATGGCTACACCTTC	CASTTRPGWDYGYTF
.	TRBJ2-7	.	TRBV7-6	TGTGCCAGCAGCTTAGTTATGGACGAGCAGTACTTC	CASSLVMDEQYF
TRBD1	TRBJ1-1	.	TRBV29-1	TGCAGCGCCCACAGGGGTAACACTGAAGCTTTCTTT	CSAHRGNTEAFF
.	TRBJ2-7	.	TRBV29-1	TGCAGCGTTGAACGGGGTTATGAGGACGAGCAGTACTTC	CSVERGYEDEQYF
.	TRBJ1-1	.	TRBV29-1	TGCAGCGTTGAAGTTCGAGGTGCCGGTAACACTGAAGCTTTCTTT	CSVEVRGAGNTEAFF
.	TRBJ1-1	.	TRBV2	TGTGCCAGCAGTGAAAGTTGGGCGAACACTGAAGCTTTCTTT	CASSESWANTEAFF
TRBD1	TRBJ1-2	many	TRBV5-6	TGTGCCAGCAGCTTGGGGGACAGATCTAACTATGGCTACACCTTC	CASSLGDRSNYGYTF
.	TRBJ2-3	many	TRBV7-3	TGTGCCAGCAGCTTAGTTTTGCGGGGCACGCAGTATTTT	CASSLVLRGTQYF
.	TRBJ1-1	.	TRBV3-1	TGTGCCAGCAGCCCTCAGACGGTGATAGACACTGAAGCTTTCTTT	CASSPQTVIDTEAFF
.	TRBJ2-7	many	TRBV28	TGTGCCAGCAGTTTCGTCGGGGGCTACGAGCAGTACTTC	CASSFVGGYEQYF
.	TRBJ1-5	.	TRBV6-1	TGTGCCAGCAGTCAACAGGGTTCTAGCAATCAGCCCCAGCATTTT	CASSQQGSSNQPQHF
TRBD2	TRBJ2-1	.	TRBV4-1	TGCGCCAGCAGACCAACGGGACTAGCGGGAACACATGAGCAGTTCTTC	CASRPTGLAGTHEQFF
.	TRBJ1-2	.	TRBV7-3	TGTGCCAGCAGCTTACGGGCGGGCGGTGGGGGCTACACCTTC	CASSLRAGGGGYTF
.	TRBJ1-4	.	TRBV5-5	TGTGCCAGCAGCTCCTGGGAGGGAGTCCAAGGTGAAAAACTGTTTTTT	CASSSWEGVQGEKLFF
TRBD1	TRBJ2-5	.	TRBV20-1	TGCAGTGCTAGGGGACAGGACATGAGAGAGACCCAGTACTTC	CSARGQDMRETQYF
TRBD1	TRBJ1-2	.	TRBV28	TGTGCCAGCAGCCCCCCCTTGGGGCAGGGGGCCTATGGCTACACCTTC	CASSPPLGQGAYGYTF
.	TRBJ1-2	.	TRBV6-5	TGTGCCAGCAGTTACTCGGAGCTGGGTGGCTACACCTTC	CASSYSELGGYTF
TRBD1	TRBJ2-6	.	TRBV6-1	TGTGCCAGCAGAGGACAGGGTCAAACTGCTGGGGCCAACGTCCTGACTTTC	CASRGQGQTAGANVLTF
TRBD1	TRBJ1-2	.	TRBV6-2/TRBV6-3	TGTGCCAGCAGTGAGGGGACAGTACGTGGCTACACCTTC	CASSEGTVRGYTF
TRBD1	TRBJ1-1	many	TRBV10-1	TGCGCCAGCAGTGAATCGGGACAGGGGAACACTGAAGCTTTCTTT	CASSESGQGNTEAFF
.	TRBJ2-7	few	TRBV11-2	TGTGCCAGCAGCCGTGACCGACTAGAGACCTACGAGCAGTACTTC	CASSRDRLETYEQYF
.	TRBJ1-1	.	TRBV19	TGTGCCAGTAGTATCCCCAGCGGGGGGAACACTGAAGCTTTCTTT	CASSIPSGGNTEAFF
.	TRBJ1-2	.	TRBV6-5	TGTGCCAGCAGTTACGACCCCCGGGAGTACTATGGCTACACCTTC	CASSYDPREYYGYTF
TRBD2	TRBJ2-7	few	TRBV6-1	TGTGCCAGCAGTGGGGGACTAGCGGGTCCGCCCGGCGAGCAGTACTTC	CASSGGLAGPPGEQYF
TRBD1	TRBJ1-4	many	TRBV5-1	TGCGCCAGCAGCAGGATACAGGGGGCGCGGGAAAAACTGTTTTTT	CASSRIQGAREKLFF
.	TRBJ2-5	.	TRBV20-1	TGCAGTGCTAGAGATCAGAGGACAGAAGAGACCCAGTACTTC	CSARDQRTEETQYF
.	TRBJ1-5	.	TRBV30	TGTGCCTGGAGTGTGCCCCGACCTAGCCCGGGGCCCCAGCATTTT	CAWSVPRPSPGPQHF